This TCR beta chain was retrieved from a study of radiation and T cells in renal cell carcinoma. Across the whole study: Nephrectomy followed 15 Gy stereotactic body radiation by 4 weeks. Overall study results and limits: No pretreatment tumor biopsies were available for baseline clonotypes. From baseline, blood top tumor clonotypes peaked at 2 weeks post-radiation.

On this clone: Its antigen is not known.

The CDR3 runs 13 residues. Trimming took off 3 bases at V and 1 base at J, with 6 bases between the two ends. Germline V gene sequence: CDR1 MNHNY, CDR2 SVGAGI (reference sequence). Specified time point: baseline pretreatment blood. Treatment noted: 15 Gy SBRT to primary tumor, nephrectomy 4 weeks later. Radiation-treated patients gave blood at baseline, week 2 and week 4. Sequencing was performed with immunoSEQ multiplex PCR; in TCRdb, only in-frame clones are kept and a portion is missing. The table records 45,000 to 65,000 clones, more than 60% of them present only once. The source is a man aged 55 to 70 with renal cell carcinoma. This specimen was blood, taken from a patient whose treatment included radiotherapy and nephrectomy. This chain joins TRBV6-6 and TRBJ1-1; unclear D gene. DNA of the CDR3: TGTGCCAGCAGTTATACAGAGAACACTGAAGCTTTCTTT. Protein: CASSYTENTEAFF.